Below are 20 T cell receptor beta chains sequenced from a single sample in a study of patients and donors after allogeneic stem cell transplantation. TCRdb independently ran MiXCR on the RT-PCR reads; one entry per CDR3 protein. The sample holds about a million distinct CDR3 sequences, approximately 19% seen once. Sequenced: blood, either unsorted or a sorted T cell fraction (not recorded which). These receptor sequences come from a human donor who was either an allogeneic HSCT recipient or a stem cell or donor lymphocyte infusion donor (not recorded which). It is not recorded whose cells these are; they may come from a transplant donor.

V and J are TRBV6-1 and TRBJ2-3; TRBD2 agrees at 14 bases. This CDR3 has 16 residues. The V segment lost 10 bases and the J segment 8 bases; nucleotides outside the gene matches: 14. Germline CDR1 reads MNHNS; CDR2 reads SASEGT. CDR3 protein: CATRPRGTSGSRTQYF. For the CDR3, the DNA is TGTGCCACCCGGCCTCGGGGGACTAGCGGGAGTCGTACGCAGTATTTT.

This clonotype turned up a few times. The chain carries TRBV6-5 and TRBJ2-7; 10 nucleotides match TRBD2. CDR3 length equals 15 residues. The germline CDR1 and CDR2 sequences are MNHEY and SVGAGI. V was pared by 2 bases and J by 6 bases, with 7 bases of the junction left unmatched. The CDR3 bases are TGTGCCAGCAGTTACGGACCGGGACTAGCGATCGAGCAGTACTTC. It codes for CASSYGPGLAIEQYF.

The chain carries TRBV5-4 and TRBJ2-1, with D possibly TRBD2 on 7 matching bases. The V and J ends lost 3 bases and 8 bases respectively, with 24 bases between them. From germline, CDR1 is SGHNT and CDR2 YYREEE (reference sequence). This CDR3 region has 17 residues. The CDR3 region is CASSSQGGGPVGHEQFF. In DNA form, the CDR3 reads TGTGCCAGCAGCTCCCAGGGAGGGGGGCCGGTGGGCCATGAGCAGTTCTTC.

This clonotype has more than one count but fewer than ten. The J gene is TRBJ2-4, the V gene TRBV7-8; possibly TRBD1 or TRBD2 for D (5 bases each). The CDR3 runs 16 residues. V lost 0 bases and J 0 bases, leaving 9 bases between the germline ends. Per germline, CDR1 SGHVS and CDR2 FQNEAQ. The chain's CDR3 is CASSLAFGTAKNIQYF. The CDR3 region has the DNA TGTGCCAGCAGCTTAGCGTTCGGGACAGCCAAAAACATTCAGTACTTC.

The rearrangement links TRBV7-8 to TRBJ1-5; D gene unclear. Germline values: CDR1 SGHVS, CDR2 FQNEAQ. The germline V and J ends were trimmed by 5 bases and 0 bases, with 20 bases remaining between them. This CDR3 spans 18 amino acids. The CDR3 bases are TGTGCCAGCAGCCTTCACCCGGGAGGCGAGCATAGCAATCAGCCCCAGCATTTT. Translated: CASSLHPGGEHSNQPQHF.

CDR3 bases: TGTGCCAGCAGTTCCACCCTTTACGAGCAGTACTTC. Its translation is CASSSTLYEQYF. This chain links TRBV12-3 or TRBV12-4 with TRBJ2-7; D remains unclear. CDR3 length: 12 amino acids. V was cut by 4 bases and J by 4 bases, with 8 bases left in between.

The sample holds a few counts of this clonotype. The chain joins TRBV4-2 to TRBJ2-7; D is unresolved. Per the germline V gene, CDR1 is LGHNA and CDR2 is YNFKEQ. The CDR3 has 14 residues. Trimming took off 3 bases at V and 0 bases at J, with 9 bases between the two ends. The CDR3 sequence is CASSQARSSYEQYF. DNA of the CDR3: TGTGCCAGCAGCCAGGCCCGAAGCTCCTACGAGCAGTACTTC.

J is TRBJ1-1 and V is TRBV20-1; D perhaps matches TRBD1 (6 bases). V dropped 6 bases and J dropped 5 bases, with 16 bases sitting between them. Germline V gene sequence: CDR1 DFQATT, CDR2 SNEGSKA (reference sequence). The CDR3 extends over 13 amino acids. CDR3 DNA sequence: TGCAGTGCCGTTGCTGGGGGCCGGACTGAAGCTTTCTTT. This codes for CSAVAGGRTEAFF.

This clonotype was seen a handful of times. The CDR3 DNA reads as TGCGCCAGCAGCGCGGACGGCTATGGCTACACCTTC. Amino acid sequence: CASSADGYGYTF. The chain recombines TRBV5-1 with TRBJ1-2; D remains ambiguous. The V gene lost 4 bases and the J gene lost 4 bases, with 8 bases spanning the gap. The CDR3 runs 12 residues. CDR1 is SGHRS, CDR2 YFSETQ, per germline.

The V gene is TRBV21-1, the J gene TRBJ1-1; the table's D call of TRBD1 was not tested on the DNA. TRBV21-1 is deemed a pseudogene. The CDR3 extends over 14 amino acids. CDR3 DNA sequence: TGTGCCAGCAGCAAAGGGGACAGGGGAACTGAAGCTTTCTTT. Translation gives CASSKGDRGTEAFF.

The chain carries TRBV2 and TRBJ1-3; D may be TRBD1 (6 bases). V lost 6 bases and J lost 2, with 11 bases in between. Germline V gives CDR1 SNHLY, CDR2 FYNNEI. This CDR3 contains 14 residues. The CDR3 protein is CASRPDRTGNTIYF. The CDR3 DNA reads as TGTGCCAGCAGGCCCGACAGGACTGGAAACACCATATATTTT.

This rearrangement joins TRBV7-9 to TRBJ2-1, with TRBD2 as a possible D gene (6 bases). Germline V gene sequence: CDR1 SEHNR, CDR2 FQNEAQ (reference sequence). This CDR3 is built from 13 residues. V dropped 6 bases and J dropped 3 bases, with 9 bases sitting between them. CDR3 nucleotide sequence: TGTGCCAGCAGACGGGGGAACTACAATGAGCAGTTCTTC. It translates to CASRRGNYNEQFF.

In its sample, this clonotype was seen many times. The rearrangement links TRBV12-3 or TRBV12-4 to TRBJ1-1, with D possibly matching TRBD1 (5 bases). The CDR3 sequence is 14 residues long. The V end was cut by 3 bases, the J end by 5 bases, with 13 bases between. The CDR3 sequence: CASSFGVGVTEAFF. CDR3 bases: TGTGCCAGCAGTTTCGGAGTAGGGGTGACTGAAGCTTTCTTT.

This clonotype was found once. The V gene is TRBV2, the J gene TRBJ2-3; 9 nucleotides match TRBD2. From germline, CDR1 is SNHLY and CDR2 FYNNEI. With V trimmed by 7 bases and J by 0 bases, 8 bases remained unmatched. There are 16 residues in the CDR3. The CDR3 region is CASMGLAGSSTDTQYF. The CDR3 DNA follows: TGTGCCAGCATGGGGCTAGCGGGGTCTAGCACAGATACGCAGTATTTT.

This clonotype was counted a few times. The chain has TRBV5-1 and TRBJ1-1, with 9 bases fitting TRBD1. Looked up from germline, CDR1 is SGHRS and CDR2 is YFSETQ. The V segment lost 4 bases and the J segment 6 bases; nucleotides outside the gene matches: 10. The length of the CDR3 is 15 residues. This CDR3 is CASSRPDRGDSEAFF. DNA for the CDR3: TGCGCCAGCAGCAGACCTGACAGGGGGGACTCTGAAGCTTTCTTT.

The chain carries TRBV12-3 or TRBV12-4 and TRBJ2-7; 8 nucleotides align to TRBD1. The CDR3 extends over 15 amino acids. V shed 5 bases and J 2 bases; nucleotides not matched to a gene: 8. The CDR3 nucleotides read TGTGCCAGCAGTCCGCAGGGGGCTGCCCCCTACGAGCAGTACTTC. The encoded protein is CASSPQGAAPYEQYF.

The rearrangement links TRBV27 to TRBJ2-3; D tentatively fits TRBD1 or TRBD2 (6 bases each). The CDR3 is 15 residues long. CDR1 MNHEY and CDR2 SMNVEV come from the germline V gene (reference sequence). Trimming pared 5 bases from V and 2 bases from J, leaving 14 bases between. Here the CDR3 DNA reads TGTGCCAGCAGTGTGGGGGGACACCCCACAGATACGCAGTATTTT. Its protein product is CASSVGGHPTDTQYF.

The rearrangement uses TRBV2 and TRBJ2-1; 9 bases match TRBD1. The V segment lost 4 bases and the J segment 4 bases; nucleotides outside the gene matches: 11. This CDR3 has 17 amino acids. Germline values: CDR1 SNHLY, CDR2 FYNNEI. The CDR3 here is CASSVTARDRVYNEQFF. CDR3 bases: TGTGCCAGCAGTGTTACGGCGCGGGACAGGGTTTACAATGAGCAGTTCTTC.

This clonotype has a handful of counts. The rearrangement links TRBV5-1 to TRBJ1-5; D possibly corresponds to TRBD1 (5 bases). The CDR3 covers 19 residues. The V gene lost 4 bases and the J gene lost 0 bases, with 23 bases spanning the gap. Germline values: CDR1 SGHRS, CDR2 YFSETQ. This CDR3 is CASSNPSGTLPYSNQPQHF. The CDR3 bases are TGCGCCAGCAGCAACCCGTCAGGGACCTTGCCCTATAGCAATCAGCCCCAGCATTTT. Full variable domain (missing parts from reference TRBV5-1 and TRBJ1-5): KAGVTQTPRYLIKTRGQQVTLSCSPISGHRSVSWYQQTPGQGLQFLFEYFSETQRNKGNFPGRFSGRQFSNSRSEMNVSTLELGDSALYLCASSNPSGTLPYSNQPQHFGDGTRLSIL.

A few counts support this clonotype. This rearrangement joins TRBV7-9 to TRBJ2-3; a weak D match, TRBD2 (5 bases). This CDR3 contains 16 residues. CDR1 SEHNR and CDR2 FQNEAQ come from the germline V gene (reference sequence). Trimming pared 0 bases from V and 0 bases from J, leaving 10 bases between. The CDR3 nucleotides are TGTGCCAGCAGCTTAGCGGCCACTAGTAGCACAGATACGCAGTATTTT. This encodes CASSLAATSSTDTQYF.